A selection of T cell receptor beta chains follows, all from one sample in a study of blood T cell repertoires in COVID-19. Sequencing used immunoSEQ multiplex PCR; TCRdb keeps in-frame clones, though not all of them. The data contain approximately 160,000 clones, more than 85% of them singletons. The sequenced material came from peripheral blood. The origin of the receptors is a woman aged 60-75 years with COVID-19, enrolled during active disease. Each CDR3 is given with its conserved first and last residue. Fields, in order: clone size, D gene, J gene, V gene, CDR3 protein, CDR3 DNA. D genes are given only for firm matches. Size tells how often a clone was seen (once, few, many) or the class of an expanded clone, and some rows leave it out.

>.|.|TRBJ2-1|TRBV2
CASDAERAATNEQFF
TGTGCCAGCGATGCAGAGCGGGCGGCGACTAATGAGCAGTTCTTC
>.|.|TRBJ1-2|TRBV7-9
CASSRPGQGTEGYTF
TGTGCCAGCAGCCGACCCGGGCAGGGGACGGAAGGCTACACCTTC
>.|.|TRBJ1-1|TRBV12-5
CASGLVLLGRGSEAFF
TGTGCTAGTGGTTTGGTATTGTTGGGGAGGGGATCTGAAGCTTTCTTT
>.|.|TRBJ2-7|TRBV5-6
CASSLTEVGYEQYF
TGTGCCAGCAGCTTAACCGAGGTGGGCTACGAGCAGTACTTC
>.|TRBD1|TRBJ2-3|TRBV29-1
CSVEPSGTGGFSTDTQYF
TGCAGCGTTGAGCCGTCCGGGACAGGGGGATTTAGCACAGATACGCAGTATTTT
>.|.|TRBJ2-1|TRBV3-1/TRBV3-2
CASSQFGQGSNYNEQFF
TGTGCCAGCAGCCAATTTGGGCAAGGGAGTAACTACAATGAGCAGTTCTTC
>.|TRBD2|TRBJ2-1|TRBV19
CASSIGGGEHNEQFF
TGTGCCAGTAGTATAGGCGGGGGGGAACACAATGAGCAGTTCTTC
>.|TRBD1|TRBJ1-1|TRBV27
CASGQANTEAFF
TGTGCCTCCGGACAGGCAAACACTGAAGCTTTCTTT
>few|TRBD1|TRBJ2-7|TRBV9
CASSAGTGTSLFF
TGTGCCAGCAGTGCCGGGACAGGGACGAGCTTGTTCTTC
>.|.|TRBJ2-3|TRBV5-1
CASSPSFADTQYF
TGCGCCAGCAGCCCCTCTTTCGCAGATACGCAGTATTTT
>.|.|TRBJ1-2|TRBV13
CASSLSGGFGYTF
TGTGCCAGCAGCTTAAGCGGGGGCTTTGGCTACACCTTC
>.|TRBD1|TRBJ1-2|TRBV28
CASSWGQSYGYTF
TGTGCCAGCAGTTGGGGACAGAGCTATGGCTACACCTTC
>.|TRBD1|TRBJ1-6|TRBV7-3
CASSLYGTGNSPLHF
TGTGCCAGCAGCTTATACGGGACAGGGAATTCACCCCTCCACTTT
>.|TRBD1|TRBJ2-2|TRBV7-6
CASSHGQGRTGELFF
TGTGCCAGCAGCCACGGACAGGGGAGAACCGGGGAGCTGTTTTTT
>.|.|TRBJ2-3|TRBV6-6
CASSYSGGRTDTQYF
TGTGCCAGCAGTTACTCGGGGGGACGCACAGATACGCAGTATTTT
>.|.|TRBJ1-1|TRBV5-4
CASSRGERVMNTEAFF
TGTGCCAGCTCGCGGGGGGAGAGAGTCATGAACACTGAAGCTTTCTTT
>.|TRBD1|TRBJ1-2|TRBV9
CASSYTGTANYGYTF
TGTGCCAGCAGTTATACCGGGACAGCTAACTATGGCTACACCTTC
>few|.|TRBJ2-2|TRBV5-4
CASSLVGGANTGELFF
TGTGCCAGCAGCTTAGTAGGGGGGGCGAACACCGGGGAGCTGTTTTTT
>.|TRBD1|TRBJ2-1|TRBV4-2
CASSQGGTGFGEQFF
TGTGCCAGCAGCCAAGGGGGGACAGGGTTTGGTGAGCAGTTCTTC
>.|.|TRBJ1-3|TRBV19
CASQGSRSGNTIYF
TGTGCCAGTCAGGGAAGCCGCTCTGGAAACACCATATATTTT